This entry lists 32 T cell receptor beta chains sequenced from one sample in a study of cytomegalovirus exposure and HLA in healthy donors. Libraries were prepared by immunoSEQ multiplex PCR; TCRdb keeps only in-frame clonotypes and omits some of them. This sample has fewer than 350,000 clones, with over 75% found just once. The sequencing sample was made of PBMCs. The receptors shown here come from a woman aged 18-30 years in good health and CMV-seronegative.

V gene TRBV9 combines with J gene TRBJ2-3; no clear D. The germline V gene encodes CDR1 SGDLS and CDR2 YYNGEE. V was cut by 0 bases and J by 0 bases, with 11 bases left in between. The CDR3 is 16 residues long. The CDR3 loop reads CASSVERSSSTDTQYF. CDR3 nucleotide sequence: TGTGCCAGCAGCGTAGAAAGGAGTTCTAGCACAGATACGCAGTATTTT.

The V gene is TRBV6-1, the J gene TRBJ2-5, with TRBD1 as a possible D gene (6 bases). This CDR3 has 13 residues. Trimming pared 8 bases from V and 3 bases from J, leaving 13 bases between. Germline V gene sequence: CDR1 MNHNS, CDR2 SASEGT. The chain's CDR3 is CASVPTGKETQYF. The CDR3 nucleotides are TGTGCCAGCGTCCCTACAGGGAAAGAGACCCAGTACTTC.

DNA of the CDR3: TGTGCCAGCAGTTACTCGACGGGCGGGAGAATAAACAAGCAGTACTTC. This codes for CASSYSTGGRINKQYF. The genes are TRBV6-5 and TRBJ2-7; 7 bases are shared with TRBD2. Germline values: CDR1 MNHEY, CDR2 SVGAGI. The V segment lost 0 bases and the J segment 8 bases; nucleotides outside the gene matches: 13. The CDR3 covers 16 residues.

The chain employs TRBV28 and TRBJ2-7; 9 bases match TRBD2. The CDR3 is 14 amino acids. Germline trimming cut 7 bases from V and 2 bases from J; bases unmatched to any gene: 6. The germline gives CDR1 MDHEN, CDR2 SYDVKM. CDR3 region: CASTVAGAPYEQYF. DNA of the CDR3: TGTGCCAGCACCGTAGCGGGAGCCCCCTACGAGCAGTACTTC.

The chain joins TRBV7-6 to TRBJ1-2; D perhaps matches TRBD1 (5 bases). Germline V lookup: CDR1 SGHVS, CDR2 FNYEAQ. Deletions cut 4 bases from V and 2 bases from J, with 20 bases between. The CDR3 contains 17 residues. Written as DNA, the CDR3 is TGTGCCAGCAGCTCCCTCTCAGGGCCAAGATTAAACTATGGCTACACCTTC. This translates into CASSSLSGPRLNYGYTF.

V and J are TRBV6-5 and TRBJ2-7, with 12 bases matching TRBD2. Trimming removed 9 bases from V and 7 bases from J; junction bases left unmatched: 10. The CDR3 covers 14 residues. From germline, CDR1 is MNHEY and CDR2 SVGAGI. Here the CDR3 DNA reads TGTGCCAGTACCCCTAGCGGGAGGGCAGGGGAGCAGTACTTC. Translation gives CASTPSGRAGEQYF.

The chain employs TRBV6-1 and TRBJ2-5; TRBD2 agrees at 11 bases. The CDR3 is 16 amino acids. Trimming took 2 bases from V and 5 from J; bases not matched to a gene: 7. Germline values: CDR1 MNHNS, CDR2 SASEGT. In nucleotides, the CDR3 is TGTGCCAGCAGTGAAACGGCTAGCGGGAGGTGGGAGACCCAGTACTTC. Translating gives CASSETASGRWETQYF.

The chain recombines TRBV5-1 with TRBJ2-7; 11 positions agree with TRBD2. J gave up 4 bases and V 4 bases, and 7 bases lay outside the gene matches. The CDR3 is 15 residues long. Germline assignment: CDR1 SGHRS and CDR2 YFSETQ. CDR3 DNA sequence: TGCGCCAGCAGCCTGTCGGGGACTAGCGGATACGAGCAGTACTTC. Amino acids: CASSLSGTSGYEQYF.

This clone was counted once. The chain couples TRBV2 to TRBJ1-2, with a possible D match to TRBD1 (5 bases). The germline gives CDR1 SNHLY, CDR2 FYNNEI. V lost 4 bases and J 6 bases, leaving 15 bases between the germline ends. The CDR3 loop spans 14 amino acids. For the CDR3, the DNA is TGTGCCAGCAGTGTGGGGGGTTTTGTAGATGGCTACACCTTC. Translation: CASSVGGFVDGYTF.

Regarding this clone: An end of the junction differs from the germline gene, which may be a read error. The J gene is TRBJ2-3, the V gene TRBV7-7; perhaps TRBD2 as D (5 bases). The CDR3 length is 13 residues. Germline V lookup: CDR1 SSHAT, CDR2 FNYEAQ (reference sequence). DNA of the CDR3: TGTGCTAGCAGCTCCTCCCCGGGGGATACGCAGTATTTT. Translating gives CASSSSPGDTQYF.

The chain combines TRBV7-2 with TRBJ1-2; 7 positions agree with TRBD1. Germline CDR1 and CDR2: SGHTA and FQGNSA. V shed 5 bases, J shed 4 bases, and the junction held 4 bases outside the gene matches. The CDR3 has 13 amino acids. CDR3 coding DNA: TGTGCCAGCAGCCCCAGGGGGTCCTATGGCTACACCTTC. Its protein is CASSPRGSYGYTF.

The V gene is TRBV4-3, the J gene TRBJ1-2; D might be TRBD1 (6 bases). V was clipped by 0 bases and J by 2 bases, with 10 bases between them. CDR1 LGHNA and CDR2 YSLEER come from the germline V gene. CDR3 length equals 15 residues. CDR3 loop: CASSQDRQVNYGYTF. The CDR3 coding sequence is TGCGCCAGCAGCCAAGATAGACAGGTCAACTATGGCTACACCTTC.

The chain employs TRBV28 and TRBJ2-5; no firm D call. V lost 7 bases and J 2 bases, leaving 14 bases between the germline ends. The CDR3 is 14 residues long. Germline V gene lookup returns CDR1 MDHEN and CDR2 SYDVKM. CDR3: CASNTAAEQETQYF. The CDR3 region has the DNA TGTGCCAGCAACACTGCGGCAGAACAAGAGACCCAGTACTTC.

CDR3 sequence reads: CASSLYGQGGGDEQFF. In DNA form, the CDR3 reads TGTGCCAGCAGTTTATACGGACAGGGGGGAGGTGATGAGCAGTTCTTC. The chain carries TRBV28 and TRBJ2-1; the match to TRBD1 covers 10 bases. Germline assignment: CDR1 MDHEN and CDR2 SYDVKM. Trimming took 1 base from V and 8 from J; bases not matched to a gene: 8. The CDR3 loop spans 16 amino acids. The full variable domain, its missing parts supplied by reference TRBV28 and TRBJ2-1, is DVKVTQSSRYLVKRTGEKVFLECVQDMDHENMFWYRQDPGLGLRLIYFSYDVKMKEKGDIPEGYSVSREKKERFSLILESASTNQTSMYLCASSLYGQGGGDEQFFGPGTRLTVL.

The V and J genes are TRBV11-2 and TRBJ1-6; D is undetermined. This CDR3 has 17 amino acids. V was pared by 0 bases and J by 7 bases, with 16 bases between. Germline V gene sequence: CDR1 SGHAT, CDR2 FQNNGV. The CDR3 region is CASSLETRGRGNSPLHF. In DNA form, the CDR3 reads TGTGCCAGCAGCTTAGAAACGCGAGGTCGGGGAAATTCACCCCTCCACTTT.

J is TRBJ2-2 and V is TRBV6-5; D gene ambiguous. CDR3 size: 15 residues. CDR1 and CDR2 (germline): MNHEY, SVGAGI. Trimming left V 2 bases short and J 1 base short, with 8 bases between. This CDR3 is CASSYMERNTGELFF. CDR3 in DNA: TGTGCCAGCAGTTACATGGAGCGGAACACCGGGGAGCTGTTTTTT.

In its sample, this clone was seen once. This sequence joins TRBV5-1 and TRBJ2-3; D ambiguous. This CDR3 has 16 residues. Germline CDR1 SGHRS, CDR2 YFSETQ. V lost 0 bases to trimming and J lost 0 bases, with 11 bases between them. DNA for the CDR3: TGCGCCAGCAGCTTGGTGATACAGAAGAGCACAGATACGCAGTATTTT. Its translation: CASSLVIQKSTDTQYF.

On this clone itself: Additional DNA sequences in this sample encode the identical CDR3. The chain joins TRBV5-1 to TRBJ2-1; 13 nucleotides match TRBD2. The CDR3 contains 15 residues. Germline V gene sequence: CDR1 SGHRS, CDR2 YFSETQ. With 4 bases clipped from V and 6 bases from J, the junction kept 4 bases outside the gene matches. CDR3 in DNA: TGCGCCAGCAGCCCCGGACTAGCGGGAGTCAATGAGCAGTTCTTC. Encoded protein: CASSPGLAGVNEQFF.

The rearrangement links TRBV28 to TRBJ1-6; TRBD1 might be the D (5 bases). This CDR3 spans 14 amino acids. Germline V gives CDR1 MDHEN, CDR2 SYDVKM. Trimming cost V 7 bases and J 6 bases, with 13 bases left between them. The CDR3, as DNA: TGTGCCAGCACTACCGGGGGGTCTAATTCACCCCTCCACTTT. It specifies CASTTGGSNSPLHF. Full variable domain (rest looked up from reference TRBV28 and TRBJ1-6): DVKVTQSSRYLVKRTGEKVFLECVQDMDHENMFWYRQDPGLGLRLIYFSYDVKMKEKGDIPEGYSVSREKKERFSLILESASTNQTSMYLCASTTGGSNSPLHFGNGTRLTVT.

There are a few counts of this clone. The V call is TRBV7-2, the J call TRBJ2-5; 7 positions agree with TRBD1. The V and J ends lost 5 bases and 9 bases, in that order; junction bases with no gene match: 12. CDR1 is SGHTA and CDR2 is FQGNSA in the germline V gene. The length of the CDR3 is 14 residues. This CDR3 reads CASSAGDSGRSQYF. The CDR3 DNA reads TGTGCCAGCAGCGCCGGGGACAGTGGACGTTCCCAGTACTTC.

V is TRBV6-5 and J is TRBJ2-7; D possibly corresponds to TRBD1 (5 bases). The germline V gene encodes CDR1 MNHEY and CDR2 SVGAGI. With 2 bases removed from V and 3 bases from J, the gap between germline ends came to 8 bases. The CDR3 contains 13 residues. The CDR3 region has the DNA TGTGCCAGCAGTTACCAAGGGGACTACGAGCAGTACTTC. Translated: CASSYQGDYEQYF.

The chain links TRBV10-2 to TRBJ2-3; 8 bases match TRBD2. The V and J ends lost 4 bases and 6 bases, in that order; junction bases with no gene match: 12. The CDR3 is made up of 16 amino acids. CDR1 is WSHSY and CDR2 is SAAADI in the germline V gene. For the CDR3, the DNA is TGCGCCAGCAGTGTCATCCCTAGCGGGCGGGGGGATACGCAGTATTTT. Protein sequence: CASSVIPSGRGDTQYF.

The V call is TRBV6-5, the J call TRBJ2-7; 8 positions agree with TRBD1. The CDR3 length is 14 residues. In germline, CDR1 is MNHEY, CDR2 SVGAGI. Trimming at V came to 7 bases and at J to 0 bases, leaving 5 bases not matched to a gene. The CDR3 sequence: CASNHGQGSYEQYF. The CDR3 nucleotides are TGTGCCAGCAATCATGGACAGGGCTCCTACGAGCAGTACTTC.

This clone was detected only a few times. J is TRBJ1-6 and V is TRBV2; 8 bases fit TRBD1. The CDR3 spans 13 residues. The V gene end was trimmed by 11 bases and the J gene end by 6 bases; junction bases not matched to a gene: 6. Germline assignment: CDR1 SNHLY and CDR2 FYNNEI. Written as DNA, the CDR3 is TGTGCCGGATCACAGGGGGTTAATTCACCCCTCCACTTT. This translates into CAGSQGVNSPLHF.

V and J are TRBV2 and TRBJ1-2; TRBD1 aligns across 8 bases. V trimming: 9 bases; J trimming: 8 bases; junction bases outside the gene matches: 11. The CDR3 totals 13 residues. CDR1 SNHLY and CDR2 FYNNEI come from the germline V gene. Here the CDR3 DNA reads TGTGCCAGAATGGCAGGGGGCGCGAACGGCTACACCTTC. Translated, it gives CARMAGGANGYTF. The whole variable domain, remainder taken from reference TRBV2 and TRBJ1-2, is EPEVTQTPSHQVTQMGQEVILRCVPISNHLYFYWYRQILGQKVEFLVSFYNNEISEKSEIFDDQFSVERPDGSNFTLKIRSTKLEDSAMYFCARMAGGANGYTFGSGTRLTVV.

The chain joins TRBV6-5 to TRBJ2-1; D gene ambiguous. V lost 6 bases to trimming and J lost 0 bases, with 12 bases between them. The CDR3 has 15 amino acids. The germline CDR1 and CDR2 sequences are MNHEY and SVGAGI. CDR3 DNA: TGTGCCAGCAGCCAACAAACCCGCTCCTACAATGAGCAGTTCTTC. Protein sequence: CASSQQTRSYNEQFF.

The gene calls are TRBV15 and TRBJ2-3, with 8 positions matching TRBD1. Trimming at V came to 5 bases and at J to 0 bases, leaving 7 bases not matched to a gene. CDR1 is LNHNV, CDR2 YYDKDF, per germline (reference sequence). The CDR3 runs 16 residues. CDR3 sequence: CATSPRQGTSTDTQYF. CDR3 sequence (DNA): TGTGCCACCAGCCCACGACAGGGGACAAGCACAGATACGCAGTATTTT.

This chain joins TRBV7-2 and TRBJ1-4, with 9 positions matching TRBD1. CDR3 length: 13 amino acids. Per the germline V gene, CDR1 is SGHTA and CDR2 is FQGNSA. Trimming removed 10 bases from V and 3 bases from J; junction bases left unmatched: 3. The CDR3 DNA is TGTGCCACCAGACAGGGGGCTAATGAAAAACTGTTTTTT. Its translation is CATRQGANEKLFF.

The chain employs TRBV6-1 and TRBJ2-6, with TRBD2 identical over 10 bases. Germline assignment: CDR1 MNHNS and CDR2 SASEGT. With V trimmed by 4 bases and J by 1 base, 13 bases remained unmatched. The CDR3 extends over 20 amino acids. The CDR3 is CASSGGTSASGPSGANVLTF. The CDR3 DNA reads as TGTGCCAGCAGTGGGGGGACTAGCGCCTCAGGGCCGTCTGGGGCCAACGTCCTGACTTTC.

The chain joins TRBV2 to TRBJ2-1; possibly TRBD2 for D (5 bases). V gave up 4 bases and J gave up 3 bases, with 16 bases separating them. Germline values: CDR1 SNHLY, CDR2 FYNNEI. The CDR3 loop spans 16 amino acids. The CDR3 sequence is CASSGVSAGGYNEQFF. The CDR3 bases are TGTGCCAGCAGTGGCGTCTCGGCGGGCGGCTACAATGAGCAGTTCTTC.

The chain uses TRBV28 and TRBJ2-1; 8 positions match TRBD2. Germline V gene sequence: CDR1 MDHEN, CDR2 SYDVKM. With 7 bases clipped from V and 4 bases from J, the junction kept 15 bases outside the gene matches. The CDR3 is made up of 17 amino acids. Here the CDR3 reads CASTLMGSSGLYNEQFF. The CDR3 DNA is TGTGCCAGCACCCTTATGGGTTCTAGCGGGTTGTACAATGAGCAGTTCTTC.

This rearrangement joins TRBV30 to TRBJ1-6; weak D call: TRBD1 (5 bases). CDR1 and CDR2 (germline): GTSNPN, SVGIG (reference sequence). V lost 2 bases and J lost 9, with 5 bases in between. This CDR3 is 11 amino acids long. The CDR3 loop is CAWSQGSPLHF. CDR3 nucleotides: TGTGCCTGGAGTCAGGGTTCACCCCTCCACTTT.